Below, 26 T cell receptor beta chains from the same sample are listed, as sequenced in a study of blood T cells in healthy people across ages. The use of a sample-barcoded 5' primer and a J-beta primer mix characterized a second PCR of roughly 7 to 11 cycles. TCRdb analysed the 5' RACE reads with MiXCR anew, one entry per CDR3 protein. The sample shows about a million distinct CDR3 sequences, more than 30% of them seen only once. The sample comprised blood. The source is a man between 18 and 35 years old in good health.

A few counts support this clonotype. The V gene is TRBV7-2, the J gene TRBJ1-1, with D hard to call. CDR1 and CDR2 (germline): SGHTA, FQGNSA. The CDR3 contains 16 residues. The V end was cut by 2 bases, the J end by 3 bases, with 16 bases between. The CDR3 bases are TGTGCCAGCAGCTTATTTCTTCAGGCCAAGGACACTGAAGCTTTCTTT. Protein product: CASSLFLQAKDTEAFF.

The chain employs TRBV6-5 and TRBJ1-1; tentative D call: TRBD1 (5 bases). CDR1 is MNHEY, CDR2 SVGAGI, per germline. Trimming took 0 bases from V and 1 from J, leaving 15 bases between them. This CDR3 region has 17 residues. The CDR3 region has the DNA TGTGCCAGCAGTTACTCGAAGCCAGGGCGCTGGAACACTGAAGCTTTCTTT. It yields the protein CASSYSKPGRWNTEAFF.

To note about this clonotype: At one end the junction does not follow the germline gene, possibly because of a read error. J is TRBJ2-1 and V is TRBV4-3; possibly TRBD1 or TRBD2 for D (5 bases each). Germline V gives CDR1 LGHNA, CDR2 YSLEER. This CDR3 has 15 amino acids. The CDR3 region has the DNA TGCGCCAGCAGCCAAGAAGGGACGGGTTACAGTGAGCAGTTCTTC. Its protein is CASSQEGTGYSEQFF.

This sequence joins TRBV12-5 and TRBJ2-5, with D possibly TRBD2 on 5 matching bases. The CDR3 contains 14 residues. CDR1 and CDR2 (germline): LGHNT, FRNRAP. The V end was cut by 1 base, the J end by 4 bases, with 10 bases between. The CDR3 is CASGLANRGETQYF. Here the CDR3 DNA reads TGTGCTAGTGGTTTGGCCAACCGGGGAGAGACCCAGTACTTC.

About this clonotype: One junction end disagrees with the germline gene, perhaps due to a read error. The gene calls are TRBV12-3 or TRBV12-4 and TRBJ1-1, with D unclear. There are 13 residues in the CDR3. In DNA, the CDR3 is TGTCCCAGCAGTCCGACGGGAAACACTGAAGCTTTCTTT. Amino acids: CPSSPTGNTEAFF.

Remarks on this clonotype: At one boundary the junction diverges from the germline segment, which might be a read error. The rearrangement links TRBV10-3 to TRBJ2-1; D uncertain. Looked up from germline, CDR1 is ENHRY and CDR2 is SYGVKD. The CDR3 consists of 16 residues. In nucleotides, the CDR3 is TGTGCCATCAGTGAGTCGACTCAAGAAATGTACAATGGGCAGTTCTTC. The encoded protein is CAISESTQEMYNGQFF.

The V call is TRBV21-1, the J call TRBJ1-2. TRBV21-1 corresponds to a pseudogene. CDR3 length: 16 residues. CDR3 sequence: CASSKEAQKGNYGYTF. CDR3 nucleotides: TGTGCCAGCAGCAAAGAGGCTCAGAAAGGGAACTATGGCTACACCTTC.

The J gene is TRBJ1-2, the V gene TRBV7-2, with a possible D match to TRBD1 (6 bases). V lost 2 bases, J lost 5 bases, and 15 bases lay in between. The length of the CDR3 is 15 residues. Germline CDR1 SGHTA, CDR2 FQGNSA. The CDR3 sequence: CASSLSRGARYGYTF. DNA for the CDR3: TGTGCCAGCAGCTTAAGTCGGGGGGCGCGATATGGCTACACCTTC.

A few counts support this clonotype. The rearrangement joins TRBV28 to TRBJ1-2; D unresolved. V shed 6 bases and J shed 4 bases, with 12 bases lying between them. CDR3 length: 13 residues. Per the germline V gene, CDR1 is MDHEN and CDR2 is SYDVKM. The CDR3 reads CASRRVGSYGYTF. CDR3 DNA sequence: TGTGCCAGCAGGAGGGTAGGATCCTATGGCTACACCTTC.

CDR3 in DNA: TGTGCCAGCAGCCAAGGAATCTCGGACAGGCCCAGCAATGAGCAGTTCTTC. Encoded protein: CASSQGISDRPSNEQFF. The chain recombines TRBV14 with TRBJ2-1, with 7 bases lining up with TRBD1. CDR3 size: 17 residues. V was pared by 1 base and J by 6 bases, with 12 bases of the junction left unmatched. Germline V lookup: CDR1 SGHDN, CDR2 FVKESK.

There are a few counts of this clonotype. The chain combines TRBV6-5 with TRBJ2-6; no definite D call. Germline assignment: CDR1 MNHEY and CDR2 SVGAGI. Trimming pared 6 bases from V and 2 bases from J, leaving 14 bases between. This CDR3 comprises 16 residues. CDR3 protein: CASSIRLGPGANVLTF. The CDR3 region has the DNA TGTGCCAGCAGCATCCGACTCGGTCCTGGGGCCAACGTCCTGACTTTC.

This clonotype was counted between two and nine times. The chain is built from TRBV28 and TRBJ1-2, with D maybe TRBD1 (5 bases). Germline-derived CDR1 and CDR2 are MDHEN and SYDVKM. The V end was cut by 3 bases, the J end by 7 bases, with 15 bases between. The CDR3 totals 14 residues. The CDR3 coding sequence is TGTGCCAGCAGTTTGGCAGGGACCCCTTTTGGCTACACCTTC. Encoded protein: CASSLAGTPFGYTF.

The gene calls are TRBV6-6 and TRBJ1-2, with 7 bases that match TRBD1. The CDR3 is 15 amino acids. The V gene end was trimmed by 5 bases and the J gene end by 2 bases; junction bases not matched to a gene: 8. The germline gives CDR1 MNHNY, CDR2 SVGAGI (reference sequence). CDR3 protein: CASSPDRHGNYGYTF. The CDR3 bases are TGTGCCAGCAGTCCGGACAGGCATGGGAACTATGGCTACACCTTC.

Worth noting for this clonotype: A much larger clone lies one base from this, so it may be a read error. V usage is TRBV14 and J usage is TRBJ2-7, with D perhaps TRBD2 (7 bases). The V and J ends lost 1 base and 3 bases respectively, with 25 bases between them. The V gene's germline CDR1 is SGHDN and CDR2 FVKESK. The CDR3 covers 19 residues. The CDR3: CASSQGLGGTLKMGYEQYF. In DNA form, the CDR3 reads TGTGCCAGCAGCCAAGGATTGGGGGGGACACTTAAAATGGGCTACGAGCAGTACTTC.

The V gene is TRBV10-3, the J gene TRBJ2-5, with D perhaps given as TRBD1 or TRBD2 (6 bases each). The CDR3 has 14 amino acids. CDR1 ENHRY and CDR2 SYGVKD come from the germline V gene. The V end was cut by 4 bases, the J end by 1 base, with 10 bases between. CDR3 region: CAISGGATQETQYF. The CDR3 DNA reads TGTGCCATCAGTGGGGGGGCTACCCAAGAGACCCAGTACTTC.

The table lists this clonotype with a few counts. The chain links TRBV18 to TRBJ2-5; 9 nucleotides align to TRBD1. V shed 5 bases and J 5 bases; nucleotides not matched to a gene: 6. The germline V gene encodes CDR1 KGHSH and CDR2 LQKENI. The CDR3 is 14 residues long. CDR3 residues: CASSSDRGGETQYF. CDR3 coding DNA: TGTGCCAGCTCATCGGACAGGGGCGGCGAGACCCAGTACTTC.

The CDR3 sequence is CASSDLGQSTDTQYF. CDR3 bases: TGTGCCAGCAGTGATCTGGGACAGAGCACAGATACGCAGTATTTT. The chain links TRBV2 to TRBJ2-3; 7 bases map to TRBD1. Germline values: CDR1 SNHLY, CDR2 FYNNEI. The CDR3 spans 15 residues. V trimming: 3 bases; J trimming: 0 bases; junction bases outside the gene matches: 3.

The genes are TRBV9 and TRBJ2-7; D is ambiguous. This CDR3 has 18 amino acids. Germline V CDR1 and CDR2: SGDLS, YYNGEE. Trimming left V 2 bases short and J 7 bases short, with 28 bases between. The CDR3 sequence: CASSVGSQSVRSYNEQYF. DNA for the CDR3: TGTGCCAGCAGCGTGGGATCACAATCAGTCCGCTCCTACAATGAGCAGTACTTC. Looking up the rest from reference TRBV9 and TRBJ2-7 gives the full variable domain: DSGVTQTPKHLITATGQRVTLRCSPRSGDLSVYWYQQSLDQGLQFLIQYYNGEERAKGNILERFSAQQFPDLHSELNLSSLELGDSALYFCASSVGSQSVRSYNEQYFGPGTRLTVT.

The rearrangement links TRBV18 to TRBJ1-1; no clear D gene. The CDR3 is made up of 14 amino acids. CDR1 and CDR2 (germline): KGHSH, LQKENI. Trimming cost V 3 bases and J 0 bases, with 8 bases left between them. CDR3 region: CASSPETLNTEAFF. CDR3 nucleotides: TGTGCCAGCTCACCGGAGACTCTGAACACTGAAGCTTTCTTT.

The sample holds many counts of this clonotype. Relative to the germline gene, one junction end is altered; a read error may explain this. The chain is built from TRBV5-1 and TRBJ2-5; D unresolved. CDR3 length: 13 residues. The germline CDR1 and CDR2 sequences are SGHRS and YFSETQ. The CDR3: CASSLVSEETQYF. The CDR3, as DNA: TGTGCCAGCAGCTTAGTCAGTGAAGAGACCCAGTACTTC.

This clonotype showed up many times. At one end the junction does not follow the germline gene, possibly because of a read error. The chain employs TRBV12-3 or TRBV12-4 and TRBJ2-1; unclear D gene. This CDR3 has 12 residues. The CDR3 loop reads CASSLDYNEQFF. For the CDR3, the DNA is TGCGCCAGCAGCTTGGATTACAATGAGCAGTTCTTC.

This CDR3 is CASSDVLVSYGYTF. DNA of the CDR3: TGTGCCAGCAGTGATGTTTTAGTGTCATATGGCTACACCTTC. The chain uses TRBV2 and TRBJ1-2; D not certain. The CDR3 consists of 14 residues. V lost 3 bases to trimming and J lost 5 bases, with 13 bases between them. CDR1 is SNHLY and CDR2 is FYNNEI in the germline V gene.

The V gene is TRBV29-1, the J gene TRBJ1-2, with 7 bases aligning to TRBD1. The CDR3 length is 14 residues. V gave up 6 bases and J gave up 3 bases; unmatched junction bases: 10. The germline gives CDR1 SQVTM, CDR2 ANQGSEA. The DNA for the CDR3 is TGCAGCGTCCCGTCGACAGGGTGGGACTATGGCTACACCTTC. This codes for CSVPSTGWDYGYTF. The whole variable domain, filled in from reference TRBV29-1 and TRBJ1-2, reads SAVISQKPSRDICQRGTSLTIQCQVDSQVTMMFWYRQQPGQSLTLIATANQGSEATYESGFVIDKFPISRPNLTFSTLTVSNMSPEDSSIYLCSVPSTGWDYGYTFGSGTRLTVV.

This chain links TRBV5-6 with TRBJ1-2; no firm D call. CDR3 length: 14 residues. Germline V gives CDR1 SGHDT, CDR2 YYEEEE. V was cut by 5 bases and J by 4 bases, with 15 bases left in between. The DNA of the CDR3 is TGTGCCAGCAGGCAAACCGGGTCCGGCTATGGCTACACCTTC. Its translation is CASRQTGSGYGYTF.

This chain joins TRBV10-3 and TRBJ2-3, with 9 bases fitting TRBD1. V trimming: 3 bases; J trimming: 2 bases; junction bases outside the gene matches: 9. The CDR3 totals 17 residues. CDR1 is ENHRY, CDR2 SYGVKD, per germline. CDR3 residues: CAISDPNRGHNTDTQYF. CDR3 bases: TGTGCCATCAGTGATCCTAACAGGGGGCATAACACAGATACGCAGTATTTT.

This clonotype has more than one count but fewer than ten. CDR3 in amino acids: CASSQEEAKGEVYGYTF. In DNA form, the CDR3 reads TGCGCCAGCAGCCAAGAAGAGGCCAAGGGCGAGGTCTATGGCTACACCTTC. The V call is TRBV4-3, the J call TRBJ1-2, with D unresolved. Trimming cost V 0 bases and J 4 bases, with 18 bases left between them. Germline loops: CDR1 LGHNA, CDR2 YSLEER. This CDR3 has 17 residues.